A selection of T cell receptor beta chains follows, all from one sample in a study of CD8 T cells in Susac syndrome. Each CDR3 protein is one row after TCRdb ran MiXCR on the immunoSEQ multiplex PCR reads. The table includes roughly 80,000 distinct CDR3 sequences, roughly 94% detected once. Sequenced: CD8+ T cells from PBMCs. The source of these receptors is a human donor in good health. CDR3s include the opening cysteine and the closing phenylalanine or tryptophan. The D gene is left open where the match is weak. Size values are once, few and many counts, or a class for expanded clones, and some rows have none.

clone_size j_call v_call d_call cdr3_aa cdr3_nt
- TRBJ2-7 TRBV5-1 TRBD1 CASSIFTGGLYEQYF TGCGCCAGCAGCATTTTCACAGGGGGCCTCTACGAGCAGTACTTC
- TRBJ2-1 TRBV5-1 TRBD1 CASSPRDSYSSYNEQFF TGCGCCAGCAGCCCCCGGGACAGTTATAGCTCCTACAATGAGCAGTTCTTC
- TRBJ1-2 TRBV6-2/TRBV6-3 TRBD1 CASSYAGQGFYGYTF TGTGCCAGCAGTTACGCGGGACAGGGATTCTATGGCTACACCTTC
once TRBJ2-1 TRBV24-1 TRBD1 CATSVPRQGTYEQFF TGTGCCACCAGTGTACCCCGACAGGGCACCTATGAGCAGTTCTTC
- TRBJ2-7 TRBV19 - CASSIDSYEQYF TGTGCCAGTAGTATCGACAGCTACGAGCAGTACTTC
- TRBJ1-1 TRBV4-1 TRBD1 CASRTPGQGAARNTEAFF TGCGCCAGCAGGACCCCGGGACAGGGGGCAGCAAGAAACACTGAAGCTTTCTTT
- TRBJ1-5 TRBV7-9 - CASSLDVKAGQPQHF TGTGCCAGCAGCTTAGACGTTAAAGCAGGTCAGCCCCAGCATTTT
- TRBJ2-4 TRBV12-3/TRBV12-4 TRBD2 CASSSWGGIAKNIQYF TGTGCCAGCAGTTCATGGGGGGGGATAGCCAAAAACATTCAGTACTTC
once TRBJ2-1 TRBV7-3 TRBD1 CASSLGQAEQFF TGTGCCAGCAGCTTAGGACAGGCTGAGCAGTTCTTC
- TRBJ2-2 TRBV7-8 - CASSLVAGNTGELFF TGTGCCAGCAGCTTAGTGGCGGGAAACACCGGGGAGCTGTTTTTT
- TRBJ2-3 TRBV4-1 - CASSQGTGTDTQYF TGCGCCAGCAGCCAAGGGACAGGCACAGATACGCAGTATTTT
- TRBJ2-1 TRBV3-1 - CASNGGSSYNEQFF TGTGCCAGCAATGGCGGTAGCTCCTACAATGAGCAGTTCTTC
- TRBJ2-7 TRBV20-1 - CSAPLSTGYYEQYF TGCAGTGCTCCTCTTTCGACAGGCTACTACGAGCAGTACTTC
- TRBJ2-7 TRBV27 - CASSLSPDVVYEQYF TGTGCCAGCAGTTTATCCCCCGATGTCGTCTACGAGCAGTACTTC
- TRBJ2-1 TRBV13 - CASSQATGWDEQFF TGTGCCAGCAGCCAGGCAACAGGGTGGGATGAGCAGTTCTTC
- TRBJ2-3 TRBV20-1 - CSARRGGSLTDTQYF TGCAGTGCTAGGAGGGGGGGATCGCTCACAGATACGCAGTATTTT
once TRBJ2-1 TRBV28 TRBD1 CASCPWDRGLVNEQFF TGTGCCAGCTGTCCCTGGGACAGGGGGCTTGTGAATGAGCAGTTCTTC